The clone carrying this T cell receptor beta chain was detected only a few times. What it recognizes is unknown. Germline-derived CDR1 and CDR2 are SEHNR and FQNEAQ (reference sequence). The CDR3 has 11 amino acids. Trimming stripped 5 bases from V and 13 bases from J, with 12 bases between. The source of the sample is a study of blood T cells in healthy people across ages. Study observations and caveats: Any changes in expanded clonotypes were possibly confounded, as donor CMV status remained unknown.

Sample-barcoded 5' priming and a J-beta primer mix drove a second PCR of about 6 to 12 cycles. Through a template-switch adaptor with 12 random nucleotides, each cDNA molecule received a tag. TCRdb re-called the 5' RACE reads through MiXCR, storing one row per CDR3 protein. The data contain 1.4 million to 1.5 million distinct CDR3 sequences, 40% to 50% of them seen just once; the ten biggest clones take up roughly 7.9%. Every sample yielded at least 7 million isolated PBMCs. Sequencing used blood. This receptor was obtained from a woman aged 18 to 35 in good health. The chain recombines TRBV7-9 with TRBJ2-4; D is unresolved. The CDR3: CASSGPFGQYF. CDR3 bases: TGTGCCAGCAGCGGACCTTTTGGGCAGTACTTC.